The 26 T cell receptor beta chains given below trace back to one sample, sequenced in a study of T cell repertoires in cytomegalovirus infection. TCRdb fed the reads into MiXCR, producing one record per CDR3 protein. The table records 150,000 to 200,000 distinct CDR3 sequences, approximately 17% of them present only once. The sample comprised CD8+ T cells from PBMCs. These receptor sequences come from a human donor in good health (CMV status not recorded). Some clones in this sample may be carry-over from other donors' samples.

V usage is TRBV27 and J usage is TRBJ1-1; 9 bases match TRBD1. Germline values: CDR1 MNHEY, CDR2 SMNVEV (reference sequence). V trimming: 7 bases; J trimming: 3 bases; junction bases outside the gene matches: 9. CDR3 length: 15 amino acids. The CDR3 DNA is TGTGCCAGCATCCCACAGGACAGGGGAGACACTGAAGCTTTCTTT. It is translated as CASIPQDRGDTEAFF.

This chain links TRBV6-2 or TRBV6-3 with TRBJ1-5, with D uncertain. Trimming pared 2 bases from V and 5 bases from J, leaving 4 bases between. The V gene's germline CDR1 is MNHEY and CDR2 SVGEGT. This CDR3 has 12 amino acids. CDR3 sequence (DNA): TGTGCCAGCAGTTACGCGGATCAGCCCCAGCATTTT. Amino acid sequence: CASSYADQPQHF.

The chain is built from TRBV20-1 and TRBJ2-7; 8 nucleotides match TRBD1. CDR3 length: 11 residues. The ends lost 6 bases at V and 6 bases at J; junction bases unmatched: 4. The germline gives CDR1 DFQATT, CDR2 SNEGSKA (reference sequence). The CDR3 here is CSAEQGGEQYF. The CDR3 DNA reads TGCAGTGCCGAACAGGGGGGCGAGCAGTACTTC.

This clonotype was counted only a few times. The CDR3 loop is CASSLGLAGDEQYF. DNA for the CDR3: TGTGCCAGCAGCTTAGGTCTAGCGGGGGACGAGCAGTACTTC. The chain carries TRBV7-9 and TRBJ2-7; 10 bases match TRBD2. Germline values: CDR1 SEHNR, CDR2 FQNEAQ (reference sequence). The V and J ends lost 1 base and 5 bases, in that order; junction bases with no gene match: 2. The CDR3 extends over 14 amino acids.

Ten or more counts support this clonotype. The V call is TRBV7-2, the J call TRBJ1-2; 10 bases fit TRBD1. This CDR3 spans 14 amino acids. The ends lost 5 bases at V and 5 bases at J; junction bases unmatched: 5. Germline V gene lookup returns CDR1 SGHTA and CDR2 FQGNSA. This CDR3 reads CASSRGQGNYGYTF. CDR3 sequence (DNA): TGTGCCAGCAGCCGGGGACAGGGGAATTATGGCTACACCTTC.

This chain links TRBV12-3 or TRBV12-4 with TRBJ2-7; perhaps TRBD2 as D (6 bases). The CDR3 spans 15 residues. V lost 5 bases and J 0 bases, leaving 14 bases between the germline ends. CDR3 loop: CASSPGLSLSYEQYF. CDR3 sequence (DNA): TGTGCCAGCAGTCCGGGACTGTCCCTCTCCTACGAGCAGTACTTC.

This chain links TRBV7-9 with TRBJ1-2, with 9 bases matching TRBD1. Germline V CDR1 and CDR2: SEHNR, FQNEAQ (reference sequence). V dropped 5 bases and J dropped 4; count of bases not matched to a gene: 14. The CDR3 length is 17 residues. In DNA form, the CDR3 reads TGTGCCAGCAGCCTACGGGACAGGGACTCCTCTCGCTATGGCTACACCTTC. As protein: CASSLRDRDSSRYGYTF.

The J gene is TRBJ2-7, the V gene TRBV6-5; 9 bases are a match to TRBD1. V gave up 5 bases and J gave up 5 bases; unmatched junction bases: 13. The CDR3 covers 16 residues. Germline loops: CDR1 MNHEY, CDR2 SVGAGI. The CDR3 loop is CASSPSWGQGLDEQYF. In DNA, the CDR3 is TGTGCCAGCAGTCCATCTTGGGGACAGGGTCTTGACGAGCAGTACTTC.

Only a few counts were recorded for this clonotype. CDR3 protein: CASSLDTGIVSYEQYF. In nucleotides, the CDR3 is TGTGCCAGCAGCTTAGATACAGGAATCGTCTCCTACGAGCAGTACTTC. The chain recombines TRBV11-2 with TRBJ2-7; the D gene is possibly TRBD1 (5 bases). V lost 0 bases, J lost 0 bases, and 12 bases lay in between. The CDR3 covers 16 residues. From germline, CDR1 is SGHAT and CDR2 FQNNGV.

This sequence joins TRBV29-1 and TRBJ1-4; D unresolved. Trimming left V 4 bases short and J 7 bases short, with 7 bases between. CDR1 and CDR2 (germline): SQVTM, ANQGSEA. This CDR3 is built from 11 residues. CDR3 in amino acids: CSVVRAEKLFF. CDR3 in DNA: TGCAGCGTTGTTCGGGCTGAAAAACTGTTTTTT.

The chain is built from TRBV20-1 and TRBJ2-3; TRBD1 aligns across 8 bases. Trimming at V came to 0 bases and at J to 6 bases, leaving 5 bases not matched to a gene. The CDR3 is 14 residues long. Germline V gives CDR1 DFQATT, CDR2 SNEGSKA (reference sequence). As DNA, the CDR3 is TGCAGTGCTAGAGATGGACAGGGCCGGGATACGCAGTATTTT. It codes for CSARDGQGRDTQYF.

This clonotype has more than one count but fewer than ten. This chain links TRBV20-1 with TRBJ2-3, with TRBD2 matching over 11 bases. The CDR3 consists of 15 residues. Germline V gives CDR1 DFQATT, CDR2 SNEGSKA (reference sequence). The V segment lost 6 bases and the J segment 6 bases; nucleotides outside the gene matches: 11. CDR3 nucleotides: TGCAGTGCCCCGACTAGCGGGGCTTCCTGGGATACGCAGTATTTT. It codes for CSAPTSGASWDTQYF.

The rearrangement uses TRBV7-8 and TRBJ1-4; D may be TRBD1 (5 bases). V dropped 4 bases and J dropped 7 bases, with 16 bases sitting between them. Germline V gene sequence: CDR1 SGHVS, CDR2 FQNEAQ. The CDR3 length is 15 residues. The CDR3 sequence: CASSSGSGAREKLFF. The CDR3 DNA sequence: TGTGCCAGCAGCTCCGGGTCTGGGGCTCGTGAAAAACTGTTTTTT.

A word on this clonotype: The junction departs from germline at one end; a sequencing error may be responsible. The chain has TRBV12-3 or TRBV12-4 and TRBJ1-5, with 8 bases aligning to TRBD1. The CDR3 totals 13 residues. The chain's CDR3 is CASSLGQGGPWYF. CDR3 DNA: TGTGCCAGCAGCCTCGGACAGGGCGGCCCTTGGTATTTT.

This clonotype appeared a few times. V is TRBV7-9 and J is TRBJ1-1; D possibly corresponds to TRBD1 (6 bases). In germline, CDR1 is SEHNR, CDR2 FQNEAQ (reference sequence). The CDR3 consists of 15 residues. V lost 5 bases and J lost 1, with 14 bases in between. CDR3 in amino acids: CASSPQGTGNTEAFF. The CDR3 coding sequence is TGTGCCAGCAGCCCGCAGGGGACGGGGAACACTGAAGCTTTCTTT.

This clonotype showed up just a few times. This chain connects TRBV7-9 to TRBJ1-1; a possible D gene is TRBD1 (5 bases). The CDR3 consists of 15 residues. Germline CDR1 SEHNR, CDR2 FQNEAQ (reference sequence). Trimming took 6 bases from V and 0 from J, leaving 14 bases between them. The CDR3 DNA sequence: TGTGCCAGCAGTCAAAAGGGACCGATGAACACTGAAGCTTTCTTT. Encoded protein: CASSQKGPMNTEAFF.

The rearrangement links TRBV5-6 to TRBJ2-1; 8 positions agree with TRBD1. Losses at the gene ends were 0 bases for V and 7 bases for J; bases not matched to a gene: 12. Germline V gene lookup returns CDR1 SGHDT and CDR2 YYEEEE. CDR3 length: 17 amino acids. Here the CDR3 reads CASSLDEWTGRFNEQFF. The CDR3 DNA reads TGTGCCAGCAGCTTGGATGAGTGGACAGGGAGGTTTAATGAGCAGTTCTTC.

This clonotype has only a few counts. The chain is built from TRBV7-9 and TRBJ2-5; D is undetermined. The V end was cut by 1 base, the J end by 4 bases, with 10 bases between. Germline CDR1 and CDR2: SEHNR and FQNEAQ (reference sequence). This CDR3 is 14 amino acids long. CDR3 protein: CASSLDGRRETQYF. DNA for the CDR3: TGTGCCAGCAGCTTAGACGGGCGTAGAGAGACCCAGTACTTC.

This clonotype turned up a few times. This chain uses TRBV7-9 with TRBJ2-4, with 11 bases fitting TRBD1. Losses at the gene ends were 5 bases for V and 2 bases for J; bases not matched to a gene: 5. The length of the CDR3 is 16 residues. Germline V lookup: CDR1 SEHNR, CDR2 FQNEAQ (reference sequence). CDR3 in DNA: TGTGCCAGCAGCAAGGACAGGGGGCCAACCAAAAACATTCAGTACTTC. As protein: CASSKDRGPTKNIQYF.

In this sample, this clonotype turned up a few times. The CDR3 spells CASSSIKTGWTYNEQFF. The CDR3 DNA reads as TGTGCCAGCAGCTCCATCAAGACAGGGTGGACCTACAATGAGCAGTTCTTC. J is TRBJ2-1 and V is TRBV7-2, with TRBD1 identical over 7 bases. The germline V gene has CDR1 SGHTA and CDR2 FQGNSA. The CDR3 loop spans 17 amino acids. The J segment lost 2 bases and the V segment lost 4 bases, leaving 11 bases of the junction unmatched. The full variable domain, in which reference TRBV7-2 and TRBJ2-1 provide the parts outside the CDR3, is GAGVSQSPSNKVTEKGKDVELRCDPISGHTALYWYRQSLGQGLEFLIYFQGNSAPDKSGLPSDRFSAERTGGSVSTLTIQRTQQEDSAVYLCASSSIKTGWTYNEQFFGPGTRLTVL.

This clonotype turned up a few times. The CDR3 region has the DNA TGTGCCAGCAGCTTAGGGTCAGGGGGCTCTTACGAGCAGTACTTC. Encoded protein: CASSLGSGGSYEQYF. The chain has TRBV7-8 and TRBJ2-7, with 8 nucleotides matching TRBD1. With 1 base clipped from V and 4 bases from J, the junction kept 6 bases outside the gene matches. The CDR3 extends over 15 amino acids. Germline-derived CDR1 and CDR2 are SGHVS and FQNEAQ.

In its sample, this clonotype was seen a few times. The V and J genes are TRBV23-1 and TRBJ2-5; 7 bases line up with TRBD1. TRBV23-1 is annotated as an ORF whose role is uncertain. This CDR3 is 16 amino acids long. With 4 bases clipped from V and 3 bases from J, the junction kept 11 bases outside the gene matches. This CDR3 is CASSLNRGGGKETQYF. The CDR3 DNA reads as TGCGCCAGCAGTCTAAACAGGGGTGGCGGAAAAGAGACCCAGTACTTC.

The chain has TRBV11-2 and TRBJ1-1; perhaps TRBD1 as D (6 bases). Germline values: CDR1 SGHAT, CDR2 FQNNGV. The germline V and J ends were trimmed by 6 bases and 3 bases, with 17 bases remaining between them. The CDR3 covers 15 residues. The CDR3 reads CASSSRGGGHTEAFF. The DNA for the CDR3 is TGTGCCAGCAGTTCCCGGGGAGGGGGGCACACTGAAGCTTTCTTT.

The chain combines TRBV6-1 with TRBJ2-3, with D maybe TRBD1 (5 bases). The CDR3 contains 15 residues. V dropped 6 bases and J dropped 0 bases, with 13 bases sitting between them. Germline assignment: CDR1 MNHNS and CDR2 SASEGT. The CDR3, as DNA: TGTGCCAGCAGAACCCAGGGTGGTAGCACAGATACGCAGTATTTT. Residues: CASRTQGGSTDTQYF.

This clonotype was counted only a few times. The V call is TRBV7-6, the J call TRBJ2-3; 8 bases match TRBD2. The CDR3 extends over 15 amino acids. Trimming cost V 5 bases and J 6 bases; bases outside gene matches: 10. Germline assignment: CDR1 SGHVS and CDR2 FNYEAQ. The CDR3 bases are TGTGCCAGCAGCGCCCGGGCGGGGGGCGAGGATACGCAGTATTTT. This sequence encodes CASSARAGGEDTQYF.

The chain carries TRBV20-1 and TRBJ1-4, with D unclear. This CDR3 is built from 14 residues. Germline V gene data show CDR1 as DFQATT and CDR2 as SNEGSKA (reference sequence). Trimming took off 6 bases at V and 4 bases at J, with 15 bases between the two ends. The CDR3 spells CSAEGKSFNEKLFF. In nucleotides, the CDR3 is TGCAGTGCGGAGGGAAAGTCCTTTAATGAAAAACTGTTTTTT.